These 28 T cell receptor beta chains share one sample of origin, sequenced in a study of preoperative IRX-2 immunotherapy in early breast cancer. Produced via immunoSEQ multiplex PCR; TCRdb's table is partial and in-frame only. The sample has 24,000 or so clones, 85% to 95% seen once. Treatment meaning: preoperative locoregional IRX-2 cytokine immunotherapy. Here the sequenced sample was tumor tissue, taken after IRX-2 immunotherapy. The receptors were gathered from a human donor with breast cancer.

The rearrangement joins TRBV7-2 to TRBJ1-5, with a possible D match to TRBD1 (6 bases). V lost 0 bases, J lost 7 bases, and 13 bases lay in between. The CDR3 is 15 amino acids. CDR1 and CDR2 from the germline V gene are SGHTA and FQGNSA. The chain's CDR3 is CASSLARTGYQPQHF. Written as DNA, the CDR3 is TGTGCCAGCAGCTTAGCACGTACAGGGTACCAGCCCCAGCATTTT.

This clone was recorded once. The chain has TRBV7-3 and TRBJ2-7; TRBD2 aligns across 9 bases. CDR3 size: 14 residues. Trimming cost V 5 bases and J 4 bases; bases outside gene matches: 6. The germline V gene encodes CDR1 SGHTA and CDR2 FQGTGA. For the CDR3, the DNA is TGTGCCAGCAGCGAAGCGGGAGGAGGATACGAGCAGTACTTC. Its translation: CASSEAGGGYEQYF. Drawing the rest from reference TRBV7-3 and TRBJ2-7, the complete variable domain is GAGVSQTPSNKVTEKGKYVELRCDPISGHTALYWYRQSLGQGPEFLIYFQGTGAADDSGLPNDRFFAVRPEGSVSTLKIQRTERGDSAVYLCASSEAGGGYEQYFGPGTRLTVT.

V usage is TRBV29-1 and J usage is TRBJ1-1; D possibly corresponds to TRBD1 (6 bases). There are 15 residues in the CDR3. V lost 7 bases and J 4 bases, leaving 22 bases between the germline ends. From germline, CDR1 is SQVTM and CDR2 ANQGSEA. The CDR3 region has the DNA TGCAGCGCCTCGTCCGGGACAACCTGGGGCACTGAAGCTTTCTTT. Translation: CSASSGTTWGTEAFF.

The rearrangement uses TRBV6-5 and TRBJ2-5; D is possibly TRBD2 (6 bases). Trimming pared 5 bases from V and 4 bases from J, leaving 14 bases between. This CDR3 contains 14 residues. Germline assignment: CDR1 MNHEY and CDR2 SVGAGI. Here the CDR3 reads CASSPPGLLETQYF. The CDR3 nucleotides are TGTGCCAGCAGTCCCCCGGGACTTTTAGAGACCCAGTACTTC.

The rearrangement links TRBV6-5 to TRBJ1-1; D possibly corresponds to TRBD1 (5 bases). The CDR3 extends over 12 amino acids. V shed 8 bases and J shed 6 bases, with 13 bases lying between them. In germline, CDR1 is MNHEY, CDR2 SVGAGI. This CDR3 reads CASSGADAEAFF. The DNA for the CDR3 is TGTGCCAGCTCCGGGGCGGACGCTGAAGCTTTCTTT.

The V call is TRBV6-6, the J call TRBJ2-3; no definite D call. CDR3 length: 14 residues. CDR1 and CDR2 from the germline V gene are MNHNY and SVGAGI (reference sequence). V was trimmed by 0 bases and J by 7 bases, leaving 11 bases between them. CDR3 in DNA: TGTGCCAGCAGTTACTCCTTGGCGGAGAATACGCAGTATTTT. As protein: CASSYSLAENTQYF.

This chain connects TRBV7-8 to TRBJ1-3; D unresolved. V dropped 1 base and J dropped 0 bases, with 10 bases sitting between them. The CDR3 sequence is 16 residues long. Germline V gene sequence: CDR1 SGHVS, CDR2 FQNEAQ. CDR3 nucleotides: TGTGCCAGCAGCTTAGGATATATAAACTCTGGAAACACCATATATTTT. Protein sequence: CASSLGYINSGNTIYF.

Of note for this clone: Other DNA sequences in the same sample also yield this CDR3. The rearrangement joins TRBV9 to TRBJ1-3; no definite D call. The V gene lost 2 bases and the J gene lost 0 bases, with 6 bases spanning the gap. The CDR3 is 14 residues long. CDR1 is SGDLS, CDR2 YYNGEE, per germline. Written as DNA, the CDR3 is TGTGCCAGCAGCGTCGGGAGCTCTGGAAACACCATATATTTT. It specifies CASSVGSSGNTIYF.

This chain connects TRBV7-9 to TRBJ2-7; possible D gene TRBD2, 5 bases. The V end lost 5 bases, the J end lost 4 bases, and 18 bases lay between the germline ends. Germline V gene sequence: CDR1 SEHNR, CDR2 FQNEAQ (reference sequence). The CDR3 has 15 residues. In DNA, the CDR3 is TGTGCCAGCAGCCCTCCCGGGATCATGAGGTACGAGCAGTACTTC. It translates to CASSPPGIMRYEQYF.

The chain couples TRBV19 to TRBJ1-6; 8 bases line up with TRBD1. The trim removed 3 bases at V and 9 bases at J, leaving 10 bases unmatched. Germline V gene lookup returns CDR1 LNHDA and CDR2 SQIVND (reference sequence). CDR3 size: 16 residues. The CDR3 spells CASSMKETGESSPLHF. In DNA, the CDR3 is TGTGCCAGTAGTATGAAAGAGACAGGGGAGTCTTCACCCCTCCACTTT. Based on the CDR3 plus reference TRBV19 and TRBJ1-6, the full variable domain is DGGITQSPKYLFRKEGQNVTLSCEQNLNHDAMYWYRQDPGQGLRLIYYSQIVNDFQKGDIAEGYSVSREKKESFPLTVTSAQKNPTAFYLCASSMKETGESSPLHFGNGTRLTVT.

The chain employs TRBV29-1 and TRBJ2-7; 8 bases fit TRBD1. The CDR3 loop spans 16 amino acids. Germline CDR1 is SQVTM and CDR2 is ANQGSEA. V was clipped by 4 bases and J by 1 base; unmatched bases: 12. CDR3 protein: CSVGFPRGRRSYEQYF. The CDR3 DNA reads TGCAGCGTTGGCTTCCCCAGGGGGCGCCGGTCCTACGAGCAGTACTTC.

Here the CDR3 reads CASSPQVRGYGYTF. The CDR3 region has the DNA TGTGCCAGCTCACCACAGGTCAGGGGCTATGGCTACACCTTC. The chain uses TRBV18 and TRBJ1-2; possible D gene TRBD1, 6 bases. Trimming stripped 1 base from V and 4 bases from J, with 10 bases between. Looked up from germline, CDR1 is KGHSH and CDR2 is LQKENI. CDR3 length: 14 residues.

This clone has only one observation. This chain uses TRBV2 with TRBJ2-3; the D is unclear. Germline V gene lookup returns CDR1 SNHLY and CDR2 FYNNEI. Trimming pared 0 bases from V and 8 bases from J, leaving 6 bases between. CDR3 length equals 12 residues. The CDR3 nucleotides read TGTGCCAGCAGTGAAGCGCTTCCTACGCAGTATTTT. Translating it yields CASSEALPTQYF.

Note on this clone: One end of the junction does not line up with germline, which may come from a read error. The chain has TRBV6-5 and TRBJ1-2; D may be TRBD1 (6 bases). Germline values: CDR1 MNHEY, CDR2 SVGAGI. This CDR3 comprises 10 residues. In DNA, the CDR3 is TGTGCCGGCAGTTTCGGGACACCCTTCTTC. It yields the protein CAGSFGTPFF.

This chain links TRBV7-9 with TRBJ1-2, with TRBD1 matching 7 bases. Losses at the gene ends were 5 bases for V and 2 bases for J; bases not matched to a gene: 5. The germline gives CDR1 SEHNR, CDR2 FQNEAQ (reference sequence). The CDR3 runs to 14 residues. The CDR3 coding sequence is TGTGCCAGCAGCGAGGGGGCCCCAAACTATGGCTACACCTTC. Translation: CASSEGAPNYGYTF. The variable domain in full, with the rest retrieved from reference TRBV7-9 and TRBJ1-2, is DTGVSQNPRHKITKRGQNVTFRCDPISEHNRLYWYRQTLGQGPEFLTYFQNEAQLEKSRLLSDRFSAERPKGSFSTLEIQRTEQGDSAMYLCASSEGAPNYGYTFGSGTRLTVV.

This chain connects TRBV15 to TRBJ1-5; D not certain. CDR1 is LNHNV, CDR2 YYDKDF, per germline (reference sequence). This CDR3 has 15 residues. V lost 1 base to trimming and J lost 5 bases, with 12 bases between them. The CDR3 loop reads CATSRAWTGYQPQHF. In DNA form, the CDR3 reads TGTGCCACCAGCAGAGCGTGGACCGGATATCAGCCCCAGCATTTT.

The genes are TRBV5-1 and TRBJ2-1; TRBD2 aligns across 8 bases. The CDR3 extends over 16 amino acids. In germline, CDR1 is SGHRS, CDR2 YFSETQ. V gave up 1 base and J gave up 3 bases; unmatched junction bases: 6. The CDR3 region has the DNA TGCGCCAGCAGCTTGCAAGGGCGGGGGGACTACAATGAGCAGTTCTTC. This codes for CASSLQGRGDYNEQFF.

V is TRBV28 and J is TRBJ1-2, with 9 positions matching TRBD1. Looked up from germline, CDR1 is MDHEN and CDR2 is SYDVKM. V shed 3 bases and J 6 bases; nucleotides not matched to a gene: 11. The CDR3 runs to 16 residues. CDR3 amino acids: CASSFHGTGIVNGYTF. The CDR3 bases are TGTGCCAGCAGTTTCCACGGGACAGGGATTGTAAATGGCTACACCTTC.

The rearrangement uses TRBV6-5 and TRBJ1-1; tentatively, D is TRBD1 (5 bases). V was shortened by 10 bases and J by 0 bases, with 12 bases between the two germline ends. This CDR3 spans 13 amino acids. The germline gives CDR1 MNHEY, CDR2 SVGAGI. The CDR3 reads CATLGVLNTEAFF. CDR3 nucleotides: TGTGCCACCCTAGGGGTTTTGAACACTGAAGCTTTCTTT.

The chain links TRBV4-2 to TRBJ2-1, with TRBD2 matching over 7 bases. V lost 3 bases, J lost 13 bases, and 9 bases stayed unmatched. This CDR3 spans 13 amino acids. Germline V gene lookup returns CDR1 LGHNA and CDR2 YNFKEQ. The CDR3 reads CASSHFGLVPQFF. The CDR3 nucleotides read TGTGCCAGCAGCCATTTCGGACTAGTTCCCCAGTTCTTC.

The V call is TRBV7-9, the J call TRBJ2-1; 11 bases fit TRBD1. The CDR3 has 17 amino acids. The ends lost 2 bases at V and 8 bases at J; junction bases unmatched: 11. CDR1 is SEHNR, CDR2 FQNEAQ, per germline (reference sequence). The CDR3 spells CASSLPRGDRGGYEQFF. CDR3 nucleotide sequence: TGTGCCAGCAGCTTACCGCGTGGGGACAGGGGGGGCTATGAGCAGTTCTTC.

V and J are TRBV10-1 and TRBJ1-2; possible D gene TRBD1, 5 bases. V gave up 0 bases and J gave up 7 bases, with 15 bases separating them. This CDR3 has 15 residues. CDR1 WNHNN and CDR2 SYGVQD come from the germline V gene (reference sequence). Here the CDR3 reads CASSESIEGSGGYTF. CDR3 coding DNA: TGCGCCAGCAGTGAGTCGATCGAGGGGAGTGGTGGCTACACCTTC.

The genes are TRBV5-5 and TRBJ1-2; D remains ambiguous. Trimming cost V 0 bases and J 1 base, with 10 bases left between them. The CDR3 runs to 15 residues. Germline V lookup: CDR1 SGHKS, CDR2 YYEKEE (reference sequence). The CDR3 bases are TGTGCCAGCAGCTTGGGGCCCGCAGTTAACTATGGCTACACCTTC. It specifies CASSLGPAVNYGYTF.

The gene calls are TRBV7-2 and TRBJ1-5; tentatively, D is TRBD1 (6 bases). Germline V gene data show CDR1 as SGHTA and CDR2 as FQGNSA. Deletions cut 1 base from V and 8 bases from J, with 12 bases between. CDR3 length: 14 amino acids. CDR3 sequence: CASSLVGGGKPQHF. In DNA, the CDR3 is TGTGCCAGCAGCTTAGTAGGAGGGGGGAAGCCCCAGCATTTT.

The chain links TRBV7-2 to TRBJ2-7; 10 nucleotides align to TRBD1. The CDR3 consists of 15 residues. In germline, CDR1 is SGHTA, CDR2 FQGNSA. Trimming cost V 4 bases and J 4 bases; bases outside gene matches: 7. CDR3 residues: CASSSRDRGLYEQYF. The CDR3 DNA reads as TGTGCCAGCAGCTCTCGGGACAGGGGCTTATACGAGCAGTACTTC.

The genes are TRBV7-2 and TRBJ2-4; D perhaps matches TRBD2 (6 bases). The V end was cut by 1 base, the J end by 16 bases, with 20 bases between. Per the germline V gene, CDR1 is SGHTA and CDR2 is FQGNSA. CDR3 size: 14 residues. In nucleotides, the CDR3 is TGTGCCAGCAGCTTAGTCCGGACGCGGGGCCGCCTCTACTTC. It specifies CASSLVRTRGRLYF.

This CDR3 is CASSSGTSTYFNTEAFF. DNA of the CDR3: TGTGCCAGCAGCTCCGGGACTTCGACGTATTTTAACACTGAAGCTTTCTTT. The chain combines TRBV5-8 with TRBJ1-1, with D possibly TRBD1 on 5 matching bases. V was pared by 3 bases and J by 2 bases, with 20 bases between. Germline CDR1 is SGHTS and CDR2 is YDEGEE. CDR3 length: 17 residues. The full variable domain, completed using reference TRBV5-8 and TRBJ1-1, is EAGVTQSPTHLIKTRGQQATLRCSPISGHTSVYWYQQALGLGLQFLLWYDEGEERNRGNFPPRFSGRQFPNYSSELNVNALELEDSALYLCASSSGTSTYFNTEAFFGQGTRLTVV.

The rearrangement uses TRBV9 and TRBJ2-7, with a possible D match to TRBD1 (5 bases). Germline CDR1 SGDLS, CDR2 YYNGEE. V lost 1 base and J lost 5, with 10 bases in between. The CDR3 spans 13 residues. CDR3 sequence: CASSVSGINEQYF. The CDR3 bases are TGTGCCAGCAGCGTATCAGGGATCAACGAGCAGTACTTC.